What follows are 31 T cell receptor beta chains derived from one specimen sequenced in a study of CD8 T cells in ankylosing spondylitis. TCRdb re-derived calls from the 5' RACE reads in MiXCR, one entry per CDR3 protein. The table lists some 340,000 distinct CDR3 sequences, roughly 15% of them singletons. Input material: blood, either unsorted or a sorted T cell fraction (not recorded which). The receptors were sampled from a male donor with ankylosing spondylitis or in good health (not recorded which).

This clonotype was observed a handful of times. The rearrangement uses TRBV5-6 and TRBJ1-5, with 7 nucleotides matching TRBD1. Germline CDR1 SGHDT, CDR2 YYEEEE. This CDR3 is built from 16 residues. The ends lost 4 bases at V and 0 bases at J; junction bases unmatched: 7. CDR3 sequence reads: CASSRQGLHSNQPQHF. In DNA, the CDR3 is TGTGCCAGCAGCCGACAGGGACTGCATAGCAATCAGCCCCAGCATTTT.

This rearrangement joins TRBV27 to TRBJ2-7; weak D call: TRBD1 (5 bases). The CDR3 totals 16 residues. Trimming pared 5 bases from V and 0 bases from J, leaving 17 bases between. The germline V gene encodes CDR1 MNHEY and CDR2 SMNVEV (reference sequence). The CDR3 loop is CASSHHPGSLSYEQYF. DNA for the CDR3: TGTGCCAGCAGTCACCACCCAGGGTCACTCTCCTACGAGCAGTACTTC.

This clonotype was observed a few times. The rearrangement joins TRBV5-1 to TRBJ1-3, with TRBD1 as a possible D gene (5 bases). Trimming took 2 bases from V and 4 from J, leaving 13 bases between them. The CDR3 extends over 15 amino acids. From germline, CDR1 is SGHRS and CDR2 YFSETQ. CDR3 coding DNA: TGCGCCAGCAGCTTCTTTCAGGGTGCGGGAAACACCATATATTTT. Translated: CASSFFQGAGNTIYF.

This clonotype has only a few counts. V and J are TRBV12-3 or TRBV12-4 and TRBJ2-2; TRBD2 aligns across 8 bases. The CDR3 is 15 amino acids. J was trimmed by 7 bases and V by 4 bases; bases with no gene match: 8. Here the CDR3 reads CASSYDGRAVGELFF. CDR3 sequence (DNA): TGTGCCAGCAGTTACGACGGGAGGGCCGTCGGGGAGCTGTTTTTT.

This clonotype was counted a few times. The rearrangement joins TRBV30 to TRBJ2-1; possibly TRBD2 for D (5 bases). The CDR3 has 14 amino acids. Germline-derived CDR1 and CDR2 are GTSNPN and SVGIG (reference sequence). The ends were cut back, 0 bases at V and 4 bases at J, with 10 bases in the middle. CDR3 DNA: TGTGCCTGGAGTGTCGGGGTGGAGTACAATGAGCAGTTCTTC. This codes for CAWSVGVEYNEQFF.

The chain uses TRBV11-2 and TRBJ2-7; either TRBD1 or TRBD2 may supply D (5 bases each). The CDR3 is 15 residues long. Germline values: CDR1 SGHAT, CDR2 FQNNGV. V was cut by 0 bases and J by 0 bases, with 9 bases left in between. CDR3 sequence: CASSLEGRTSYEQYF. The CDR3 DNA follows: TGTGCCAGCAGCTTAGAGGGACGGACCTCCTACGAGCAGTACTTC.

The chain links TRBV29-1 to TRBJ2-3; D gene ambiguous. The CDR3 contains 12 residues. V dropped 3 bases and J dropped 6 bases, with 10 bases sitting between them. Germline CDR1 is SQVTM and CDR2 is ANQGSEA. Written as DNA, the CDR3 is TGCAGCGTTGAGGTGGGGTTTGATACGCAGTATTTT. This encodes CSVEVGFDTQYF.

This clonotype was picked up a small number of times. The chain is built from TRBV20-1 and TRBJ1-1; D not resolved. Germline V gene lookup returns CDR1 DFQATT and CDR2 SNEGSKA (reference sequence). The CDR3 runs to 16 residues. V shed 2 bases and J shed 0 bases, with 16 bases lying between them. The CDR3 loop reads CSARKERNGLNTEAFF. CDR3 DNA: TGCAGTGCTAGAAAAGAACGAAATGGACTGAACACTGAAGCTTTCTTT.

The chain joins TRBV6-1 to TRBJ1-4; 9 bases fit TRBD1. With 5 bases clipped from V and 4 bases from J, the junction kept 5 bases outside the gene matches. This CDR3 has 15 residues. The V gene's germline CDR1 is MNHNS and CDR2 SASEGT. CDR3 in amino acids: CASSRQGQGNEKLFF. As DNA, the CDR3 is TGTGCCAGCAGTCGACAGGGACAGGGTAATGAAAAACTGTTTTTT.

This clonotype has a handful of counts. The chain employs TRBV5-1 and TRBJ1-1; tentatively, D is TRBD1 (6 bases). V lost 4 bases, J lost 1 base, and 14 bases lay in between. CDR3 length: 15 residues. Looked up from germline, CDR1 is SGHRS and CDR2 is YFSETQ. CDR3 sequence (DNA): TGCGCCAGCAGCCCACAGGGTTTCACGAACACTGAAGCTTTCTTT. This sequence encodes CASSPQGFTNTEAFF.

In this sample, this clonotype turned up a few times. J is TRBJ2-2 and V is TRBV5-1, with D hard to call. The V end lost 4 bases, the J end lost 7 bases, and 17 bases lay between the germline ends. This CDR3 is 15 amino acids long. CDR1 is SGHRS, CDR2 YFSETQ, per germline. CDR3 nucleotides: TGCGCCAGCAGCCCAACAGTGACACGAGGCGGGGAGCTGTTTTTT. The encoded protein is CASSPTVTRGGELFF.

The V gene is TRBV30, the J gene TRBJ2-1; D possibly corresponds to TRBD2 (5 bases). The V end lost 5 bases, the J end lost 3 bases, and 20 bases lay between the germline ends. From germline, CDR1 is GTSNPN and CDR2 SVGIG (reference sequence). The CDR3 totals 16 residues. The CDR3 DNA sequence: TGTGCCTGGGCTGGGAGTGAGGGAAGGTTCTACAATGAGCAGTTCTTC. Translation gives CAWAGSEGRFYNEQFF. Drawing the rest from reference TRBV30 and TRBJ2-1, the complete variable domain is SQTIHQWPATLVQPVGSPLSLECTVEGTSNPNLYWYRQAAGRGLQLLFYSVGIGQISSEVPQNLSASRPQDRQFILSSKKLLLSDSGFYLCAWAGSEGRFYNEQFFGPGTRLTVL.

This clonotype was counted a few times. The J gene is TRBJ1-1, the V gene TRBV3-1, with a tentative D call TRBD1 (5 bases). The CDR3 consists of 19 residues. V was cut by 1 base and J by 5 bases, with 26 bases left in between. Germline CDR1 is LGHDT and CDR2 is YNNKEL (reference sequence). CDR3 sequence: CASSQVTPGTGPFETEAFF. CDR3 nucleotides: TGTGCCAGCAGCCAAGTAACCCCCGGCACAGGCCCCTTCGAAACTGAAGCTTTCTTT.

This clonotype was detected a few times. In nucleotides, the CDR3 is TGTGCCATCAGTCAGGGTTTGGAGGAGACCCAGTACTTC. It translates to CAISQGLEETQYF. The V gene is TRBV10-3, the J gene TRBJ2-5; a possible D gene is TRBD1 (5 bases). V was clipped by 5 bases and J by 5 bases, with 12 bases between them. Germline V gene sequence: CDR1 ENHRY, CDR2 SYGVKD. This CDR3 region has 13 residues.

The J gene is TRBJ2-7, the V gene TRBV4-1; a weak D match, TRBD1 (5 bases). Germline V gene data show CDR1 as MGHRA and CDR2 as YSYEKL. The V gene lost 0 bases and the J gene lost 0 bases, with 12 bases spanning the gap. This CDR3 has 16 amino acids. The CDR3 sequence is CASSQEWQGFSYEQYF. CDR3 DNA: TGCGCCAGCAGCCAAGAATGGCAGGGTTTCTCCTACGAGCAGTACTTC.

The chain links TRBV4-2 to TRBJ1-3; D uncertain. The CDR3 has 17 amino acids. Germline CDR1 reads LGHNA; CDR2 reads YNFKEQ. Trimming removed 0 bases at V and 0 bases at J, with 12 bases between. CDR3 in DNA: TGTGCCAGCAGCCAAGAGGTGGCAAGACTCTCTGGAAACACCATATATTTT. This translates into CASSQEVARLSGNTIYF.

This clonotype was observed a handful of times. The chain carries TRBV6-5 and TRBJ1-6; D is ambiguous. The germline gives CDR1 MNHEY, CDR2 SVGAGI. CDR3 length: 14 residues. Trimming left V 3 bases short and J 5 bases short, with 8 bases between. CDR3 region: CASSYGVDNSPLHF. The CDR3 bases are TGTGCCAGCAGTTATGGAGTAGATAATTCACCCCTCCACTTT.

This chain joins TRBV6-1 and TRBJ2-7; the match to TRBD2 covers 8 bases. Germline CDR1 MNHNS, CDR2 SASEGT. This CDR3 is 15 amino acids long. The junction had 10 bases not matched to a gene; V was cut back by 7 bases and J by 2 bases. As DNA, the CDR3 is TGTGCCAGCAATAGTCGGCGGGGGGCCCCCTACGAGCAGTACTTC. Translation gives CASNSRRGAPYEQYF.

This clonotype turned up a few times. This chain uses TRBV12-3 or TRBV12-4 with TRBJ2-3; 7 positions match TRBD1. The CDR3 consists of 14 residues. J gave up 6 bases and V 5 bases, and 8 bases lay outside the gene matches. In nucleotides, the CDR3 is TGTGCCAGCAGTGGAGACAGGGCCTTGGATACGCAGTATTTT. Its protein product is CASSGDRALDTQYF.

CDR3 residues: CASSFGGYGPQHF. CDR3 nucleotide sequence: TGTGCCAGCAGTTTTGGGGGGTATGGGCCCCAGCATTTT. The chain combines TRBV12-3 or TRBV12-4 with TRBJ1-5; D possibly corresponds to TRBD1 (5 bases). V lost 3 bases to trimming and J lost 9 bases, with 12 bases between them. The CDR3 extends over 13 amino acids.

A few counts support this clonotype. DNA of the CDR3: TGTGCCAGCAGCTTGCAGACACAGACCGGGGAGCTGTTTTTT. The encoded protein is CASSLQTQTGELFF. The rearrangement uses TRBV7-9 and TRBJ2-2; D is ambiguous. The V end was cut by 3 bases, the J end by 5 bases, with 10 bases between. The germline V gene has CDR1 SEHNR and CDR2 FQNEAQ (reference sequence). The CDR3 runs 14 residues.

This clonotype was counted between two and nine times. The chain combines TRBV29-1 with TRBJ2-1, with D unresolved. Trimming pared 5 bases from V and 0 bases from J, leaving 11 bases between. Germline assignment: CDR1 SQVTM and CDR2 ANQGSEA. The CDR3 has 14 residues. DNA for the CDR3: TGCAGCGTTCCCGGACCGAGCTCCTACAATGAGCAGTTCTTC. Translation gives CSVPGPSSYNEQFF.

V usage is TRBV20-1 and J usage is TRBJ2-3; TRBD2 might be the D (6 bases). With 6 bases removed from V and 6 bases from J, the gap between germline ends came to 13 bases. The CDR3 has 12 amino acids. Per the germline V gene, CDR1 is DFQATT and CDR2 is SNEGSKA (reference sequence). The DNA for the CDR3 is TGCAGTGCGGAGTCGGGGAGGGATACGCAGTATTTT. It encodes CSAESGRDTQYF.

In this sample, this clonotype turned up a few times. The CDR3: CASSGGSAGRETQYF. CDR3 in DNA: TGTGCCAGCAGCGGCGGATCAGCGGGGAGAGAGACCCAGTACTTC. The rearrangement links TRBV7-2 to TRBJ2-5; 7 bases are a match to TRBD2. CDR1 is SGHTA, CDR2 FQGNSA, per germline. V trimming: 5 bases; J trimming: 4 bases; junction bases outside the gene matches: 10. The length of the CDR3 is 15 residues. Complete variable domain (other parts from reference TRBV7-2 and TRBJ2-5): GAGVSQSPSNKVTEKGKDVELRCDPISGHTALYWYRQSLGQGLEFLIYFQGNSAPDKSGLPSDRFSAERTGGSVSTLTIQRTQQEDSAVYLCASSGGSAGRETQYFGPGTRLLVL.

This clonotype was seen only a few times. The rearrangement links TRBV7-9 to TRBJ1-3; D gene uncertain. Germline CDR1 and CDR2: SEHNR and FQNEAQ (reference sequence). The CDR3 is made up of 15 amino acids. Trimming shortened V by 3 bases and J by 0 bases, and 9 bases separated the two germline ends. CDR3 amino acids: CASSFGPNSGNTIYF. CDR3 DNA sequence: TGTGCCAGCAGCTTTGGGCCGAACTCTGGAAACACCATATATTTT.

This clonotype was observed a few times. The rearrangement joins TRBV11-2 to TRBJ2-7, with D uncertain. Germline values: CDR1 SGHAT, CDR2 FQNNGV. Trimming took 1 base from V and 1 from J, leaving 8 bases between them. The CDR3 loop spans 14 amino acids. The CDR3 bases are TGTGCCAGCAGCTTAGCTGTCCATTCCTACGAGCAGTACTTC. It encodes CASSLAVHSYEQYF.

This clonotype was observed a handful of times. The chain uses TRBV5-1 and TRBJ2-7; 7 bases are a match to TRBD2. CDR1 and CDR2 (germline): SGHRS, YFSETQ. CDR3 length: 14 residues. V lost 4 bases, J lost 4 bases, and 8 bases stayed unmatched. CDR3 sequence reads: CASSPGGSGYEQYF. CDR3 sequence (DNA): TGCGCCAGCAGCCCCGGGGGGTCAGGATACGAGCAGTACTTC.

This clonotype showed up many times. The chain recombines TRBV29-1 with TRBJ2-2; possible D gene TRBD1, 6 bases. The CDR3 totals 15 residues. Germline CDR1 is SQVTM and CDR2 is ANQGSEA. V lost 7 bases, J lost 3 bases, and 18 bases lay in between. This CDR3 reads CSAFPPGDHTGELFF. DNA of the CDR3: TGCAGCGCATTCCCCCCAGGGGACCACACCGGGGAGCTGTTTTTT.

The chain uses TRBV6-5 and TRBJ2-5, with TRBD2 matching over 14 bases. CDR3 length: 15 residues. Germline-derived CDR1 and CDR2 are MNHEY and SVGAGI. V was pared by 4 bases and J by 8 bases, with 6 bases of the junction left unmatched. The CDR3 sequence is CASSSTTSGGDTQYF. For the CDR3, the DNA is TGTGCCAGCAGTTCGACGACTAGCGGGGGGGATACCCAGTACTTC.

This clonotype was seen only a few times. The J gene is TRBJ2-3, the V gene TRBV20-1; 7 bases fit TRBD1. The trim removed 5 bases at V and 1 base at J, leaving 6 bases unmatched. Germline CDR1 is DFQATT and CDR2 is SNEGSKA (reference sequence). This CDR3 spans 14 amino acids. Written as DNA, the CDR3 is TGCAGTGCTCGAAGGACAGGACGCACAGATACGCAGTATTTT. Amino acid sequence: CSARRTGRTDTQYF.

The CDR3 nucleotides are TGTGCCAGCAGCCAGCGCATATCGCTCGGGACCCAGTACTTC. It codes for CASSQRISLGTQYF. The chain links TRBV3-1 to TRBJ2-5; D not resolved. The CDR3 covers 14 residues. Germline loops: CDR1 LGHDT, CDR2 YNNKEL (reference sequence). V lost 3 bases and J 7 bases, leaving 15 bases between the germline ends.